This T cell receptor (beta chain) was obtained from a study of blood T cell repertoires in COVID-19 (TCRdb year 2020). Notes on the research overall: Collaborator samples came from the United States, Italy and Spain and covered acute and convalescent phases of COVID-19. The material from the prospective study consisted of cDNA or gDNA derived from T cells, B-cell-depleted T cells, or PBMCs. The repertoires were made available in a free public database intended to serve as a resource for research on the immune response to SARS-CoV-2. Where HLA class I and class II types were available, the types were taken from metadata supplied by the sample provider, not from assay-based typing. The samples were drawn from two sources: the first 160 participants of the ongoing ImmuneRACE study, and over 1,000 subjects contributed by 6 global collaborators. The dataset comprised deeply sampled blood TCRbeta repertoires from subjects exposed to, actively infected with, or recovered from COVID-19. A de-identified subject ID, COVID-19 status, age in years and sex were almost always included in the sample metadata. General study outcomes and caveats: How much clinical and demographic metadata was included differed by source and by participant, and the metadata was provided uncurated.

Collaborating institutions collected whole blood in K2EDTA tubes following their own protocols. Collaborator samples were shipped for TCRbeta analysis as frozen whole blood, isolated PBMCs, or DNA extracted from either sample type. Reading the germline V gene gives CDR1 MNHEY and CDR2 SVGAGI. Trimming removed 8 bases from V and 0 bases from J, leaving 11 bases between the germline ends. Counted from cysteine to phenylalanine, this CDR3 has 15 amino acids. The DNA shown is the 45-base CDR3, in frame from base 1. To note about this clone: Its antigen has not been determined. No base qualities exist here, and no much larger clone lies one base off it.

TCRbeta CDR3 regions were amplified from genomic DNA using the immunoSEQ Assay, a bias-controlled multiplex PCR. Under the source paper's analysis protocol: The number of nucleated cells in each sample was estimated from the amplification of reference gene primers within the assay. Sequence reads were collapsed and filtered to measure the absolute abundance of every unique TCRbeta CDR3 rearrangement. For each sample, productive Simpson clonality was calculated as the square root of Simpson's diversity index over productive rearrangements. TCRdb stores this immuneACCESS table with in-frame sequences only. Part of the clones is absent; in the studies checked, under half of the shortfall reflects unresolved V genes, and no reason is known for the rest. V and J calls and clone size are copied from that table; D and trimming were computed from the DNA. Counted in this sample were about 140,000 clones; 80% to 85% of them appeared once. Over 7% of the sample rests with the top ten.

The V gene is TRBV6-5 and the J gene is TRBJ1-6; no D segment can be confidently identified. The TCR was taken from a human donor in a cohort sampled during active COVID-19. The sample consisted of peripheral blood. The DNA sequence is as follows: TGTGCCAGCTCCTCGGGGAGCTCCTATAATTCACCCCTCCACTTT. This encodes CASSSGSSYNSPLHF.